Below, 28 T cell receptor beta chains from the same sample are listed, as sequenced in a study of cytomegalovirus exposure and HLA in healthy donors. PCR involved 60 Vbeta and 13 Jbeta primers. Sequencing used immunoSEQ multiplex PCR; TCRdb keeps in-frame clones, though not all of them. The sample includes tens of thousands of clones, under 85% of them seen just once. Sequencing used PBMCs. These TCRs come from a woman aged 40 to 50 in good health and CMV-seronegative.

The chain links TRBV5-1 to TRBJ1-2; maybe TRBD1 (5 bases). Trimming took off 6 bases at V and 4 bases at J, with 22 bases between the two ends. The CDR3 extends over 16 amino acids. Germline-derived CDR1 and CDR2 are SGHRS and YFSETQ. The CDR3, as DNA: TGCGCCAGCAACCGAAAAGCAGGGAAAGAAGGCTATGGCTACACCTTC. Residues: CASNRKAGKEGYGYTF.

DNA of the CDR3: TGTGCCAGCAGTGGGAGGGACAGGAGAGAAAAACTGTTTTTT. It codes for CASSGRDRREKLFF. The genes are TRBV6-5 and TRBJ1-4; 8 bases map to TRBD1. This CDR3 contains 14 residues. The J segment lost 8 bases and the V segment lost 5 bases, leaving 7 bases of the junction unmatched. Per germline, CDR1 MNHEY and CDR2 SVGAGI.

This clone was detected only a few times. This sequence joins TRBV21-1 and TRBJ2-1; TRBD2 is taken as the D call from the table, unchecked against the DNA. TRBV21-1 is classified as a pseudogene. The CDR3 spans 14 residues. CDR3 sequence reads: CASSAGGPPNEQFF. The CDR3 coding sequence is TGTGCCAGCAGCGCGGGAGGGCCCCCCAATGAGCAGTTCTTC.

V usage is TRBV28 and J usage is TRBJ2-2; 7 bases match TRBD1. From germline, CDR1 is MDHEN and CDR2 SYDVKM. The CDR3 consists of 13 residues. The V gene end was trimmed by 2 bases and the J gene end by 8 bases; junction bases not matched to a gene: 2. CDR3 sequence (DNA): TGTGCCAGCAGTTTACAGGACAGGGGGGAGCTGTTTTTT. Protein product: CASSLQDRGELFF.

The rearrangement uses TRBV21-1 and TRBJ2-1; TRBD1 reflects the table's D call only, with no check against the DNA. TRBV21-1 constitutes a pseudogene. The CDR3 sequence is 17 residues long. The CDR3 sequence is CASSTKDRWAPYNEQFF. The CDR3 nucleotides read TGTGCCAGCAGCACAAAAGACAGGTGGGCTCCCTACAATGAGCAGTTCTTC.

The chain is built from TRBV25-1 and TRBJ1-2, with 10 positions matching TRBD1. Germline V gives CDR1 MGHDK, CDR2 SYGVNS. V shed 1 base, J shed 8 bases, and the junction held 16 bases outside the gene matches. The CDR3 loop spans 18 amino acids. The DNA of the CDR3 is TGTGCCAGCAGTGAATGGGCGACAGGGGGCGTTCGGTTCGAGGGCTACACCTTC. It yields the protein CASSEWATGGVRFEGYTF.

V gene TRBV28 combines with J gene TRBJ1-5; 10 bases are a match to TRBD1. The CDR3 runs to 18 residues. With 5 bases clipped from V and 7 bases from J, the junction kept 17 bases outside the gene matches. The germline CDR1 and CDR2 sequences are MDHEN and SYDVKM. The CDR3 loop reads CASSLLPGQGSVSQPQHF. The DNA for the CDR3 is TGTGCCAGCAGTCTGCTGCCGGGACAGGGGTCGGTTAGCCAGCCCCAGCATTTT.

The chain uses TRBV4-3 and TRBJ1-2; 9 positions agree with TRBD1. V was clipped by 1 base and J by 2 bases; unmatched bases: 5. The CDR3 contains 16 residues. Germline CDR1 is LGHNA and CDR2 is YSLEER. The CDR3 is CASSQGVGTGNYGYTF. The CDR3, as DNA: TGCGCCAGCAGCCAAGGAGTCGGGACAGGGAACTATGGCTACACCTTC.

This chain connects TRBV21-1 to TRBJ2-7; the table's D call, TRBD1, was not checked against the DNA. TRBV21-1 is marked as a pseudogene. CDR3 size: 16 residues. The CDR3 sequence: CASSSYTAKNSYEQYF. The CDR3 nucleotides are TGTGCCAGCAGCAGCTATACAGCAAAGAACTCCTACGAGCAGTACTTC.

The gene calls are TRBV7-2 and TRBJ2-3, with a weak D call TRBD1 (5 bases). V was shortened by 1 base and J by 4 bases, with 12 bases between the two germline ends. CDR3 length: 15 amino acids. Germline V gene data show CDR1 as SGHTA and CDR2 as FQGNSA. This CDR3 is CASSLGSWGPDTQYF. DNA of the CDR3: TGTGCCAGCAGCTTAGGGAGTTGGGGCCCAGATACGCAGTATTTT.

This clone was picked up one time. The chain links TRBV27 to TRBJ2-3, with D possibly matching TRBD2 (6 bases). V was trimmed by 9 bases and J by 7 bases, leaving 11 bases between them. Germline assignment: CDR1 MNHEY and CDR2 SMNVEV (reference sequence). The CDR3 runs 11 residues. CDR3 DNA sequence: TGTGCCAGTGTACGGGGGTATACGCAGTATTTT. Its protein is CASVRGYTQYF.

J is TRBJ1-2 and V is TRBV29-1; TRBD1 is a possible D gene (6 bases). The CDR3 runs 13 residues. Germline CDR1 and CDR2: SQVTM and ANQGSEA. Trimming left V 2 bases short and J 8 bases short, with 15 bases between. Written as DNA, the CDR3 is TGCAGCGTTGAAAAACAGGGATATCGCGGCTACACCTTC. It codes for CSVEKQGYRGYTF.

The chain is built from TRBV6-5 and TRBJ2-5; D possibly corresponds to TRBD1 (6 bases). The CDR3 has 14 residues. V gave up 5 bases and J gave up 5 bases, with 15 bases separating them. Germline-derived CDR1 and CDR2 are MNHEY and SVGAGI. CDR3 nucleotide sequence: TGTGCCAGCAGTCATACAGGGATTTCGGAGACCCAGTACTTC. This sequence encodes CASSHTGISETQYF.

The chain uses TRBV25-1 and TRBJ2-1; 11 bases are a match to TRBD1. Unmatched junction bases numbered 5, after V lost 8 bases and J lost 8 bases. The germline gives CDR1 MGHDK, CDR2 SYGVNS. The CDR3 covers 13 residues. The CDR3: CASRTGGKDEQFF. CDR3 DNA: TGTGCCAGCCGGACAGGGGGCAAGGATGAGCAGTTCTTC. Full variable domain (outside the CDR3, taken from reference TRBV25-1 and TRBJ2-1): EADIYQTPRYLVIGTGKKITLECSQTMGHDKMYWYQQDPGMELHLIHYSYGVNSTEKGDLSSESTVSRIRTEHFPLTLESARPSHTSQYLCASRTGGKDEQFFGPGTRLTVL.

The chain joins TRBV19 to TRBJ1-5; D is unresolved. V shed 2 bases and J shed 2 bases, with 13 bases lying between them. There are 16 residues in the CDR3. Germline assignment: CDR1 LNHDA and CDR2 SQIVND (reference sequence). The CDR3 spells CASSIRRGKGNQPQHF. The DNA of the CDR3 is TGTGCCAGTAGTATAAGGCGCGGGAAGGGCAATCAGCCCCAGCATTTT. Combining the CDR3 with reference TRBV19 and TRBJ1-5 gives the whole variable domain DGGITQSPKYLFRKEGQNVTLSCEQNLNHDAMYWYRQDPGQGLRLIYYSQIVNDFQKGDIAEGYSVSREKKESFPLTVTSAQKNPTAFYLCASSIRRGKGNQPQHFGDGTRLSIL.

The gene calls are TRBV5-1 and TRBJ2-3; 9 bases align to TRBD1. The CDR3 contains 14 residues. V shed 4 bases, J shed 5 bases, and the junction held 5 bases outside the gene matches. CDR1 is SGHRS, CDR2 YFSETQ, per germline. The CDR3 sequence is CASSPTDRGDTQYF. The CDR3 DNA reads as TGCGCCAGCAGCCCAACGGACAGGGGAGATACGCAGTATTTT.

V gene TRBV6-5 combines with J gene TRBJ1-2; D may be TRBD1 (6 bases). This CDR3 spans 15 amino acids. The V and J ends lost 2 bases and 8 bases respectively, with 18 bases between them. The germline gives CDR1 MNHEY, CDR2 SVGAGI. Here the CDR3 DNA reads TGTGCCAGCAGTTACGGGCTGAGGGGGGGCGACGGCTACACCTTC. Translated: CASSYGLRGGDGYTF.

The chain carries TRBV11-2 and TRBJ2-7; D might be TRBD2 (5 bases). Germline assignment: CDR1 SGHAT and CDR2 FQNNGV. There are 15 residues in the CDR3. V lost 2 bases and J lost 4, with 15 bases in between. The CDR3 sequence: CASSLTPDSSYEQYF. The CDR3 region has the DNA TGTGCCAGCAGCTTAACCCCGGACTCAAGTTACGAGCAGTACTTC.

As DNA, the CDR3 is TGTGCCAGCAGCCCTCAACGGACTAGCGGGAACCAAGAGACCCAGTACTTC. Translation: CASSPQRTSGNQETQYF. The V gene is TRBV7-2, the J gene TRBJ2-5; 12 bases match TRBD2. The germline V gene encodes CDR1 SGHTA and CDR2 FQGNSA. The CDR3 has 17 residues. V gave up 5 bases and J gave up 0 bases; unmatched junction bases: 7.

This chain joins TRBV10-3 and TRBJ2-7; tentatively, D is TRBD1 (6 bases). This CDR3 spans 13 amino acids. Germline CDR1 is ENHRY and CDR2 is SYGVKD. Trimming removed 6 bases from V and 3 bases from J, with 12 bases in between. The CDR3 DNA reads TGTGCCATCAGGGGCGGACAGAGCTACGAGCAGTACTTC. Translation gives CAIRGGQSYEQYF.

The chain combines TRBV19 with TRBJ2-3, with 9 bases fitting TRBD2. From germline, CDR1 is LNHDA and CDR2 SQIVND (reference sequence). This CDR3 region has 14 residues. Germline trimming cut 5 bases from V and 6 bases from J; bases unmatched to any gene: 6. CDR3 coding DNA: TGTGCCAGTAGTCCCGGGACTAGCCGGGATACGCAGTATTTT. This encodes CASSPGTSRDTQYF.

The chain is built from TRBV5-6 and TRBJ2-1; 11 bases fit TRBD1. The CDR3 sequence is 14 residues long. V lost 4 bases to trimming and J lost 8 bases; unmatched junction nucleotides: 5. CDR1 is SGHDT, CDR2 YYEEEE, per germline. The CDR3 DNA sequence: TGTGCCAGCAGCCCCGGGACAGGGGGGGATGAGCAGTTCTTC. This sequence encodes CASSPGTGGDEQFF.

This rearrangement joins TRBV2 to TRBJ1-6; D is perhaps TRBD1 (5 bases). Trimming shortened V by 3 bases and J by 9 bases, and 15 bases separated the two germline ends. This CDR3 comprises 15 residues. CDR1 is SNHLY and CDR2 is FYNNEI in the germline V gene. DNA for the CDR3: TGTGCCAGCAGTGAGTCGGTCGGGGGATCTTCACCCCTCCACTTT. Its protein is CASSESVGGSSPLHF.

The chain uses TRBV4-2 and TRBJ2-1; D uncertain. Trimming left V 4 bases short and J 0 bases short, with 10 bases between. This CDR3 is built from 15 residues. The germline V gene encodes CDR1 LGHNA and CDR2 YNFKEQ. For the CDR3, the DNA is TGTGCCAGCAGCCCCCGCGGCGACTCCTACAATGAGCAGTTCTTC. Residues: CASSPRGDSYNEQFF.

This CDR3 is CASSVESQAYEQYF. Written as DNA, the CDR3 is TGTGCCAGCAGCGTAGAGTCCCAGGCCTACGAGCAGTACTTC. V gene TRBV9 combines with J gene TRBJ2-7; D gene uncertain. Germline-derived CDR1 and CDR2 are SGDLS and YYNGEE. The CDR3 runs 14 residues. V dropped 0 bases and J dropped 2 bases, with 9 bases sitting between them.

In DNA form, the CDR3 reads TGTGCCAGCAGCCGAAGCGGGAGAAGCACCGGGGAGCTGTTTTTT. It is translated as CASSRSGRSTGELFF. J is TRBJ2-2 and V is TRBV9; TRBD2 agrees at 8 bases. The trim removed 4 bases at V and 4 bases at J, leaving 6 bases unmatched. Germline V CDR1 and CDR2: SGDLS, YYNGEE. The length of the CDR3 is 15 residues.

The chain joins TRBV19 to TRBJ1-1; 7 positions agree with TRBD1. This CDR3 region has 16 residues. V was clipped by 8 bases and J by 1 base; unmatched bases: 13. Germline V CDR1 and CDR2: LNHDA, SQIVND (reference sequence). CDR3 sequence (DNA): TGTGCCAGTGCTGGAAAAACAGGGGTCCCGAACACTGAAGCTTTCTTT. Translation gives CASAGKTGVPNTEAFF.

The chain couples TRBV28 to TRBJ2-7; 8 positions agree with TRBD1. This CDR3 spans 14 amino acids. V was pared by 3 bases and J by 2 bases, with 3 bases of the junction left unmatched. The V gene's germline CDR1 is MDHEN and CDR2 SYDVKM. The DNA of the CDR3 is TGTGCCAGCAGTTTGGGGACAGGTCCCTACGAGCAGTACTTC. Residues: CASSLGTGPYEQYF.